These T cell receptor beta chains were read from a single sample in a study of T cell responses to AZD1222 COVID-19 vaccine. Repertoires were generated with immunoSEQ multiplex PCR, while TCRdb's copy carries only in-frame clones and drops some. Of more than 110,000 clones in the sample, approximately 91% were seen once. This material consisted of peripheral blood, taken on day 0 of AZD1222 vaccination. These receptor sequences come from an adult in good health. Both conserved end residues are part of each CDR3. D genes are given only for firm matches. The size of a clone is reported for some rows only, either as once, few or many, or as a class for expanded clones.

CASSQGSIDGNTIYF TRBV4-2 . .
CAWSVNSYTEAFF TRBV30 . .
CASTTKGESSYNEQFF TRBV27 . .
CASSQSDKGFEQYF TRBV23-1 . .
CASSLGGHYGYTF TRBV3-1/TRBV3-2 . .
CASSSDGVRGNTEAFF TRBV5-1 . .
CAITSIQNNYGYTF TRBV10-3 . .
CASRERTTAKNIQYF TRBV27 . .
CASSEGTVRTLEKLFF TRBV25-1 . TRBD1
CASSQNSPLHF TRBV6-5 . .
CASSWSSDTEAFF TRBV7-9 few .
CASSHPGTGGFTTKNIQYF TRBV28 . TRBD1
CASSPGGQRMNTEAFF TRBV5-4 . .
CASSSLTADTQYF TRBV5-6 . .
CASSDPNRGEKLFF TRBV10-1 . .
CASSQALAGGSPYNEQFF TRBV3-1/TRBV3-2 . TRBD2
CASSSQPGSYGYTF TRBV11-2 . .
CASSLAGGTYEQYF TRBV7-9 . .
CASRPGGRGTDTQYF TRBV5-4 . TRBD2
CASSYEGGVYGYTF TRBV6-5 . .
CASSLALNTIYF TRBV12-3/TRBV12-4 . .
CASSLGTRGTNYGYTF TRBV5-1 . .
CASSLALWGNQPQHF TRBV7-2 . .
CATSPSGTNTQYF TRBV24-1 . TRBD2
CASSMGQNYGYTF TRBV5-4 . TRBD1
CASSLDNHVLTRGGYTF TRBV7-9 . .
CASSQGLAGGAAKNIQYF TRBV4-1 . TRBD2
CASSQVDYEQYF TRBV3-1/TRBV3-2 . .
CASSSSMAEAFF TRBV18 . .